Presented here are 12 T cell receptor beta chains from one specimen sequenced in a study of shared clonotypes between healthy human individuals (dated by TCRdb to the early 2020s). Libraries were prepared through the immunoSEQ multiplex PCR assay. TCRdb's version of the immuneACCESS table is confined to in-frame rearrangements and falls short of the full clone set. An unresolved V gene accounts for under half of the shortfall where checked; the remainder is of unknown origin. Recorded for this sample are 2 million to 2.5 million clones; more than 85% of them occurred a single time. The top ten hold 0.35% to 0.45% of the sample. Sequencing was done on a sample of naive CD4+ T cells from PBMCs. The sample's cell subset or site, from its label and the paper: CD45RA+ positively selected. The source is a man aged 18 to 35 in good health. Some clones in this sample may be carry-over from other donors' samples.

The chain has TRBV7-9 and TRBJ2-2; 9 nucleotides match TRBD2. V lost 6 bases, J lost 5 bases, and 4 bases stayed unmatched. The CDR3 extends over 14 amino acids. Germline CDR1 is SEHNR and CDR2 is FQNEAQ (reference sequence). In nucleotides, the CDR3 is TGTGCCAGCAGGCCTACTAGCGGGACCGGGGAGCTGTTTTTT. Encoded protein: CASRPTSGTGELFF.

This sequence joins TRBV28 and TRBJ1-2; D not certain. CDR1 is MDHEN, CDR2 SYDVKM, per germline. Trimming removed 5 bases at V and 8 bases at J, with 27 bases between. The CDR3 loop spans 17 amino acids. The CDR3 nucleotides read TGTGCCAGCAGTCTCGCCCCGGGTTTGCGGAGGATGGGCGGCTACACCTTC. Its protein is CASSLAPGLRRMGGYTF.

The chain couples TRBV30 to TRBJ2-5; 10 nucleotides match TRBD1. Looked up from germline, CDR1 is GTSNPN and CDR2 is SVGIG (reference sequence). The CDR3 has 15 amino acids. After removal of 0 bases from V and 4 bases from J, the junction contained 5 bases not matched to a gene. The DNA for the CDR3 is TGTGCCTGGAGTGTAAGGACAGGGGGAGGAGAGACCCAGTACTTC. Its protein product is CAWSVRTGGGETQYF.

This clone was recorded a few times. J is TRBJ1-4 and V is TRBV2; D not resolved. This CDR3 is 12 amino acids long. Germline values: CDR1 SNHLY, CDR2 FYNNEI. V was shortened by 2 bases and J by 10 bases, with 8 bases between the two germline ends. CDR3 sequence reads: CASSEYSRKLFF. In DNA, the CDR3 is TGTGCCAGCAGTGAATACAGTCGAAAACTGTTTTTT.

Worth noting for this clone: Other DNA variants within this sample encode the same CDR3. The rearrangement uses TRBV6-5 and TRBJ2-7; TRBD2 aligns across 13 bases. The CDR3 contains 15 residues. The germline V gene encodes CDR1 MNHEY and CDR2 SVGAGI. The V and J ends lost 2 bases and 4 bases, in that order; junction bases with no gene match: 2. This CDR3 reads CASSYGLAGVYEQYF. Written as DNA, the CDR3 is TGTGCCAGCAGTTACGGACTAGCGGGAGTGTACGAGCAGTACTTC.

This sequence joins TRBV28 and TRBJ1-2; 10 nucleotides align to TRBD1. CDR3 length equals 14 residues. Germline V CDR1 and CDR2: MDHEN, SYDVKM. The junction had 9 bases not matched to a gene; V was cut back by 9 bases and J by 5 bases. The CDR3 DNA follows: TGTGCCAGTCGATGGGGGGACAGGGGTTATGGCTACACCTTC. Translating gives CASRWGDRGYGYTF.

The rearrangement uses TRBV7-3 and TRBJ2-1, with a possible D match to TRBD2 (5 bases). Per the germline V gene, CDR1 is SGHTA and CDR2 is FQGTGA. V gave up 5 bases and J gave up 0 bases, with 11 bases separating them. This CDR3 has 15 amino acids. CDR3 sequence: CASSPNRGSYNEQFF. CDR3 nucleotides: TGTGCCAGCAGCCCCAACCGGGGCTCCTACAATGAGCAGTTCTTC.

V usage is TRBV5-4 and J usage is TRBJ2-5; 13 bases align to TRBD2. Germline-derived CDR1 and CDR2 are SGHNT and YYREEE (reference sequence). The J segment lost 2 bases and the V segment lost 0 bases, leaving 1 base of the junction unmatched. The CDR3 has 16 residues. The CDR3 DNA reads TGTGCCAGCAGCTTGGGGGGACTAGCGGGGCAAGAGACCCAGTACTTC. Translated, it gives CASSLGGLAGQETQYF.

The rearrangement links TRBV7-3 to TRBJ2-1; TRBD2 might be the D (6 bases). Germline V lookup: CDR1 SGHTA, CDR2 FQGTGA. The CDR3 covers 15 residues. V was trimmed by 1 base and J by 7 bases, leaving 14 bases between them. The CDR3 spells CASSLMGTAGNEQFF. CDR3 sequence (DNA): TGTGCCAGCAGCTTAATGGGGACTGCAGGGAATGAGCAGTTCTTC.

As concerns this clone: Other nucleotide sequences in the sample specify the same CDR3. V and J are TRBV7-9 and TRBJ1-1; D perhaps matches TRBD1 (5 bases). V lost 3 bases to trimming and J lost 3 bases, with 8 bases between them. CDR1 and CDR2 (germline): SEHNR, FQNEAQ (reference sequence). The CDR3 contains 13 residues. DNA of the CDR3: TGTGCCAGCAGCTTCGGGGCCGACACTGAAGCTTTCTTT. Translated: CASSFGADTEAFF. The whole variable domain, remainder taken from reference TRBV7-9 and TRBJ1-1, is DTGVSQNPRHKITKRGQNVTFRCDPISEHNRLYWYRQTLGQGPEFLTYFQNEAQLEKSRLLSDRFSAERPKGSFSTLEIQRTEQGDSAMYLCASSFGADTEAFFGQGTRLTVV.

As regards this clone: Other DNA sequences in the sample encode the same CDR3. This sequence joins TRBV30 and TRBJ2-7; TRBD2 aligns across 11 bases. Germline assignment: CDR1 GTSNPN and CDR2 SVGIG (reference sequence). CDR3 length: 15 amino acids. Trimming cost V 1 base and J 4 bases; bases outside gene matches: 6. The CDR3 region is CAWSAGLAVSYEQYF. The CDR3, as DNA: TGTGCCTGGAGTGCGGGACTAGCGGTATCATACGAGCAGTACTTC.

The genes are TRBV5-4 and TRBJ1-1, with 7 bases lining up with TRBD1. The CDR3 consists of 15 residues. Trimming cost V 9 bases and J 11 bases; bases outside gene matches: 22. Germline assignment: CDR1 SGHNT and CDR2 YYREEE (reference sequence). This CDR3 is CATAFRDSTFLGAFF. CDR3 DNA: TGTGCCACCGCCTTCCGGGACAGCACCTTTTTAGGGGCTTTCTTT.